Shown below are 8 T cell receptor beta chains from a single sample sequenced in a study of immune cell composition in non-small cell lung cancer. The protocol was immunoSEQ multiplex PCR, while the TCRdb copy is restricted to in-frame clones and leaves out a portion. The sample contains a few thousand clones, roughly 76% of which appear only once. Sequencing used lung tumor tissue. These receptors originate from a human donor with non-small cell lung cancer.

The gene calls are TRBV2 and TRBJ2-5; maybe TRBD2 (5 bases). Germline CDR1 reads SNHLY; CDR2 reads FYNNEI. V shed 7 bases and J shed 4 bases, with 13 bases lying between them. CDR3 length: 13 amino acids. The DNA of the CDR3 is TGTGCCAGCACCCCGGGGAATTCAGAGACCCAGTACTTC. Translation gives CASTPGNSETQYF.

The V call is TRBV20-1, the J call TRBJ2-3, with D tentatively TRBD2 (5 bases). The germline V gene has CDR1 DFQATT and CDR2 SNEGSKA (reference sequence). Trimming removed 6 bases at V and 8 bases at J, with 12 bases between. This CDR3 region has 11 residues. CDR3 in DNA: TGCAGTGCGGAGGAGGTGGTTACGCAGTATTTT. Its translation: CSAEEVVTQYF.

This clone was found a few times. The CDR3 here is CASSTGNDEQYF. CDR3 nucleotide sequence: TGTGCCAGCAGTACGGGAAACGACGAGCAGTACTTC. The chain employs TRBV2 and TRBJ2-7; weak D call: TRBD2 (5 bases). Trimming took 5 bases from V and 5 from J, leaving 10 bases between them. There are 12 residues in the CDR3. Germline V gene lookup returns CDR1 SNHLY and CDR2 FYNNEI.

The sample holds a few counts of this clone. The chain carries TRBV7-3 and TRBJ2-1; 12 bases are shared with TRBD2. V trimming: 5 bases; J trimming: 5 bases; junction bases outside the gene matches: 10. CDR1 SGHTA and CDR2 FQGTGA come from the germline V gene. This CDR3 comprises 17 residues. For the CDR3, the DNA is TGTGCCAGCAGCACCCACCGACTAGCGGGGGCTGACAATGAGCAGTTCTTC. It specifies CASSTHRLAGADNEQFF. Based on the CDR3 plus reference TRBV7-3 and TRBJ2-1, the full variable domain is GAGVSQTPSNKVTEKGKYVELRCDPISGHTALYWYRQSLGQGPEFLIYFQGTGAADDSGLPNDRFFAVRPEGSVSTLKIQRTERGDSAVYLCASSTHRLAGADNEQFFGPGTRLTVL.

The rearrangement uses TRBV15 and TRBJ2-5; tentative D call: TRBD1 (5 bases). With 0 bases removed from V and 5 bases from J, the gap between germline ends came to 13 bases. This CDR3 comprises 15 residues. The germline CDR1 and CDR2 sequences are LNHNV and YYDKDF (reference sequence). CDR3: CATSRDIGRAETQYF. CDR3 sequence (DNA): TGTGCCACCAGCAGAGATATAGGCAGGGCGGAGACCCAGTACTTC.

This chain connects TRBV15 to TRBJ1-2; TRBD1 matches 8 bases. CDR1 is LNHNV, CDR2 YYDKDF, per germline (reference sequence). Trimming at V came to 3 bases and at J to 3 bases, leaving 0 bases not matched to a gene. CDR3 length: 13 residues. The CDR3 bases are TGTGCCACCAGCAGGACAGGGGACTATGGCTACACCTTC. It is translated as CATSRTGDYGYTF.

This rearrangement joins TRBV2 to TRBJ2-7, with D maybe TRBD1 (5 bases). Trimming left V 6 bases short and J 1 base short, with 13 bases between. The CDR3 loop spans 14 amino acids. Germline V CDR1 and CDR2: SNHLY, FYNNEI. CDR3 in amino acids: CASRMQGLSYEQYF. CDR3 in DNA: TGTGCCAGCAGAATGCAGGGATTGTCCTACGAGCAGTACTTC.

The chain links TRBV2 to TRBJ2-1, with TRBD2 matching over 9 bases. This CDR3 has 14 amino acids. Losses at the gene ends were 7 bases for V and 6 bases for J; bases not matched to a gene: 7. CDR1 is SNHLY, CDR2 FYNNEI, per germline. The CDR3 bases are TGTGCCAGCATCTCCGAGACTAGCGGCAATGAGCAGTTCTTC. Residues: CASISETSGNEQFF. Full variable domain (missing parts from reference TRBV2 and TRBJ2-1): EPEVTQTPSHQVTQMGQEVILRCVPISNHLYFYWYRQILGQKVEFLVSFYNNEISEKSEIFDDQFSVERPDGSNFTLKIRSTKLEDSAMYFCASISETSGNEQFFGPGTRLTVL.